One and the same sample provided the 32 T cell receptor beta chains below, sequenced in a study of OX40 agonist ivuxolimab in advanced cancers. Sequencing used immunoSEQ multiplex PCR; TCRdb keeps in-frame clones, though not all of them. The sample has around 66,000 clones; roughly 80% are singletons. The sample consisted of CD4+ or CD8+ T cells sorted from blood, taken in a trial of the OX40 agonist ivuxolimab. The receptor set was obtained from an adult with an advanced solid tumor such as melanoma, head and neck, liver or kidney cancer.

The rearrangement uses TRBV7-2 and TRBJ2-7, with TRBD2 identical over 9 bases. V was pared by 5 bases and J by 3 bases, with 5 bases of the junction left unmatched. The CDR3 has 14 amino acids. Germline assignment: CDR1 SGHTA and CDR2 FQGNSA. CDR3 region: CASSGSGRGYEQYF. The DNA of the CDR3 is TGTGCCAGCAGCGGTAGCGGGAGAGGCTACGAGCAGTACTTC.

In DNA, the CDR3 is TGTGCCATCTCCGAGGGGGGACACGAGCAGTACTTC. Translating it yields CAISEGGHEQYF. V is TRBV28 and J is TRBJ2-7; perhaps D is TRBD1 or TRBD2 (6 bases each). Germline CDR1 and CDR2: MDHEN and SYDVKM. Trimming took 10 bases from V and 5 from J, leaving 15 bases between them. This CDR3 region has 12 residues.

This clone has just a few counts. The V call is TRBV6-5, the J call TRBJ2-7, with D possibly TRBD1 on 6 matching bases. The CDR3 length is 13 residues. The germline V gene encodes CDR1 MNHEY and CDR2 SVGAGI. Trimming left V 7 bases short and J 2 bases short, with 12 bases between. The chain's CDR3 is CASIPDRPYEQYV. The CDR3 DNA reads as TGTGCCAGCATCCCCGACAGGCCCTACGAGCAGTACGTC.

The rearrangement joins TRBV4-3 to TRBJ2-1; 10 bases line up with TRBD1. Unmatched junction bases numbered 7, after V lost 7 bases and J lost 7 bases. The CDR3 runs to 14 residues. Germline-derived CDR1 and CDR2 are LGHNA and YSLEER. In nucleotides, the CDR3 is TGCGCCAGCACCCGGGACAGGGGCGGGAATGAGCAGTTCTTC. It translates to CASTRDRGGNEQFF.

This chain's CDR3 is CASSQGEDRRFFSNQPQHF. CDR3 DNA: TGCGCCAGCAGCCAAGGAGAAGACAGGAGATTTTTTAGCAATCAGCCCCAGCATTTT. The chain recombines TRBV4-1 with TRBJ1-5; perhaps TRBD1 as D (6 bases). Deletions cut 1 base from V and 0 bases from J, with 19 bases between. The CDR3 has 19 amino acids. Germline V gives CDR1 MGHRA, CDR2 YSYEKL.

J is TRBJ1-2 and V is TRBV6-4; D gene ambiguous. CDR3 length equals 18 residues. With 0 bases removed from V and 7 bases from J, the gap between germline ends came to 24 bases. The germline CDR1 and CDR2 sequences are MRHNA and SNTAGT. The CDR3 spells CASSDSESQTFRPFGYTF. In nucleotides, the CDR3 is TGTGCCAGCAGTGACTCTGAAAGCCAAACTTTCAGACCCTTTGGCTACACCTTC.

The rearrangement uses TRBV5-4 and TRBJ2-7; TRBD2 matches at 11 bases. Trimming at V came to 3 bases and at J to 4 bases, leaving 6 bases not matched to a gene. Per the germline V gene, CDR1 is SGHNT and CDR2 is YYREEE (reference sequence). This CDR3 has 15 residues. CDR3 sequence: CASSSTGTSGYEQYF. CDR3 coding DNA: TGTGCCAGCAGCTCTACTGGGACTAGCGGTTACGAGCAGTACTTC.

The J gene is TRBJ2-5, the V gene TRBV5-1; 9 nucleotides align to TRBD1. Germline V gene lookup returns CDR1 SGHRS and CDR2 YFSETQ. Trimming cost V 4 bases and J 4 bases; bases outside gene matches: 11. The CDR3 runs 16 residues. The chain's CDR3 is CASSLRLRQGGETQYF. The CDR3 coding sequence is TGCGCCAGCAGCCTCAGATTGAGACAGGGGGGAGAGACCCAGTACTTC.

The rearrangement joins TRBV4-1 to TRBJ1-4; 10 bases match TRBD1. Germline V gene sequence: CDR1 MGHRA, CDR2 YSYEKL. Trimming at V came to 4 bases and at J to 7 bases, leaving 6 bases not matched to a gene. The CDR3 loop spans 15 amino acids. CDR3 DNA: TGCGCCAGCAGCCTCTCCGGGACAGGGGTTGAAAAACTGTTTTTT. Amino acids: CASSLSGTGVEKLFF.

This chain links TRBV5-1 with TRBJ2-3; D unclear. The CDR3 has 15 residues. Per the germline V gene, CDR1 is SGHRS and CDR2 is YFSETQ. Between the trimmed V and J ends, which lost 0 bases and 2 bases, there was a span of 10 bases. The CDR3 loop is CASSLDTPYTDTQYF. The DNA of the CDR3 is TGCGCCAGCAGCTTGGACACCCCTTACACAGATACGCAGTATTTT.

V usage is TRBV28 and J usage is TRBJ1-5; possible D gene TRBD1, 6 bases. The CDR3 extends over 16 amino acids. The V end was cut by 3 bases, the J end by 2 bases, with 14 bases between. Germline assignment: CDR1 MDHEN and CDR2 SYDVKM. CDR3 DNA sequence: TGTGCCAGCAGTTTTGGTACCGGGGGCGGCAATCAGCCCCAGCATTTT. This codes for CASSFGTGGGNQPQHF.

V gene TRBV5-6 combines with J gene TRBJ2-3; perhaps TRBD2 as D (5 bases). CDR1 SGHDT and CDR2 YYEEEE come from the germline V gene. The CDR3 consists of 14 residues. V was cut by 4 bases and J by 2 bases, with 11 bases left in between. CDR3 DNA sequence: TGTGCCAGCAGCGGTCGGGGTGTCACAGATACGCAGTATTTT. Its translation: CASSGRGVTDTQYF.

The chain combines TRBV30 with TRBJ1-2; no clear D. This CDR3 spans 12 amino acids. The V end was cut by 2 bases, the J end by 7 bases, with 11 bases between. The germline CDR1 and CDR2 sequences are GTSNPN and SVGIG (reference sequence). The CDR3 region is CAWSSRVGGYTF. CDR3 in DNA: TGTGCCTGGAGTTCAAGGGTGGGTGGCTACACCTTC.

This clone appeared a single time. The gene calls are TRBV10-3 and TRBJ1-3, with 7 bases lining up with TRBD1. The germline CDR1 and CDR2 sequences are ENHRY and SYGVKD. The V gene end was trimmed by 3 bases and the J gene end by 3 bases; junction bases not matched to a gene: 8. The CDR3 contains 16 residues. The CDR3 DNA reads as TGTGCCATCAGTGAACTCAGGGGGATCGGTGGAAACACCATATATTTT. Protein sequence: CAISELRGIGGNTIYF.

The CDR3 here is CASSLGYGGQNEKLFF. CDR3 bases: TGTGCCAGCAGTTTGGGATATGGGGGGCAGAATGAAAAACTGTTTTTT. The chain employs TRBV27 and TRBJ1-4; D may be TRBD1 (6 bases). Germline V CDR1 and CDR2: MNHEY, SMNVEV (reference sequence). V was cut by 3 bases and J by 5 bases, with 16 bases left in between. The CDR3 covers 16 residues.

CDR3: CASTPWGLSGSPLHF. In nucleotides, the CDR3 is TGTGCCAGCACTCCTTGGGGCCTTTCAGGTTCACCCCTCCACTTT. The genes are TRBV6-6 and TRBJ1-6, with D perhaps TRBD1 (5 bases). The CDR3 length is 15 residues. Germline values: CDR1 MNHNY, CDR2 SVGAGI (reference sequence). V was pared by 7 bases and J by 9 bases, with 19 bases between.

The rearrangement uses TRBV30 and TRBJ2-3, with D possibly being TRBD1 (6 bases). Trimming pared 4 bases from V and 3 bases from J, leaving 14 bases between. CDR1 and CDR2 from the germline V gene are GTSNPN and SVGIG (reference sequence). There are 14 residues in the CDR3. CDR3 sequence (DNA): TGTGCCTGGAAGGGGGTCCTCGGGACAGATACGCAGTATTTT. This sequence encodes CAWKGVLGTDTQYF.

This clone was seen once. The chain couples TRBV6-5 to TRBJ2-2; D is perhaps TRBD1 (5 bases). The CDR3 runs 14 residues. Trimming shortened V by 8 bases and J by 7 bases, and 17 bases separated the two germline ends. CDR1 and CDR2 (germline): MNHEY, SVGAGI. CDR3 in amino acids: CASSARGADGELFF. DNA of the CDR3: TGTGCCAGCTCTGCTAGGGGCGCCGACGGGGAGCTGTTTTTT.

The gene calls are TRBV7-8 and TRBJ1-2; 7 bases agree with TRBD1. Germline CDR1 and CDR2: SGHVS and FQNEAQ. V shed 3 bases and J 4 bases; nucleotides not matched to a gene: 5. The CDR3 is 14 amino acids. Here the CDR3 reads CASSLQGEGYGYTF. The CDR3 DNA reads TGTGCCAGCAGCTTGCAGGGGGAGGGCTATGGCTACACCTTC.

The V call is TRBV5-6, the J call TRBJ2-1; no firm D call. The germline V gene encodes CDR1 SGHDT and CDR2 YYEEEE. Trimming took 5 bases from V and 2 from J, leaving 8 bases between them. CDR3 length equals 13 residues. CDR3 in amino acids: CASRARAYNEQFF. CDR3 DNA: TGTGCCAGCAGGGCCCGTGCCTACAATGAGCAGTTCTTC.

This clone was counted between two and nine times. The V and J genes are TRBV7-2 and TRBJ1-3; tentatively, D is TRBD1 (6 bases). The length of the CDR3 is 14 residues. The V end was cut by 6 bases, the J end by 0 bases, with 9 bases between. Per the germline V gene, CDR1 is SGHTA and CDR2 is FQGNSA. The CDR3 reads CASRRDTSGNTIYF. CDR3 DNA: TGTGCCAGCAGAAGGGACACCTCTGGAAACACCATATATTTT.

This clone has a single count. The chain employs TRBV2 and TRBJ2-1; D gene ambiguous. Trimming stripped 8 bases from V and 4 bases from J, with 12 bases between. This CDR3 is 13 amino acids long. In germline, CDR1 is SNHLY, CDR2 FYNNEI. The CDR3 protein is CASGPTRYNEQFF. The DNA of the CDR3 is TGTGCCAGCGGCCCTACCCGTTACAATGAGCAGTTCTTC.

Only a few counts were recorded for this clone. The rearrangement joins TRBV10-3 to TRBJ2-1; 12 nucleotides match TRBD1. The V segment lost 8 bases and the J segment 1 base; nucleotides outside the gene matches: 6. The CDR3 consists of 16 residues. From germline, CDR1 is ENHRY and CDR2 SYGVKD. Here the CDR3 reads CAIGTGGLGSYNEQFF. In nucleotides, the CDR3 is TGTGCCATCGGGACAGGGGGCTTGGGGTCCTACAATGAGCAGTTCTTC.

The chain carries TRBV18 and TRBJ1-5, with D unclear. Germline V CDR1 and CDR2: KGHSH, LQKENI. The CDR3 totals 13 residues. V lost 3 bases to trimming and J lost 7 bases, with 10 bases between them. CDR3 coding DNA: TGTGCCAGCTCACCCGGTGAGGGCCAGCCCCAGCATTTT. As protein: CASSPGEGQPQHF. The full variable domain, its missing parts supplied by reference TRBV18 and TRBJ1-5, is NAGVMQNPRHLVRRRGQEARLRCSPMKGHSHVYWYRQLPEEGLKFMVYLQKENIIDESGMPKERFSAEFPKEGPSILRIQQVVRGDSAAYFCASSPGEGQPQHFGDGTRLSIL.

This clone was seen once. The chain links TRBV19 to TRBJ2-2, with TRBD1 as a possible D gene (6 bases). Germline CDR1 LNHDA, CDR2 SQIVND (reference sequence). V gave up 5 bases and J gave up 0 bases, with 10 bases separating them. The CDR3 spans 15 residues. The CDR3 sequence is CASSPQGSNTGELFF. The CDR3 bases are TGTGCCAGTAGTCCACAGGGCTCGAACACCGGGGAGCTGTTTTTT.

V gene TRBV2 combines with J gene TRBJ1-2; a weak D match, TRBD1 (5 bases). CDR3 length: 15 residues. Germline V lookup: CDR1 SNHLY, CDR2 FYNNEI. V shed 3 bases and J shed 8 bases, with 19 bases lying between them. DNA of the CDR3: TGTGCCAGCAGTGATTTTCAGGCAGGGTTATACGGCTACACCTTC. Translation gives CASSDFQAGLYGYTF.

V is TRBV18 and J is TRBJ1-4; a possible D gene is TRBD1 (6 bases). V lost 4 bases, J lost 5 bases, and 14 bases lay in between. The CDR3 runs 15 residues. The germline gives CDR1 KGHSH, CDR2 LQKENI. CDR3 residues: CASSRSQGQNEKLFF. Here the CDR3 DNA reads TGTGCCAGCTCACGATCGCAGGGGCAGAATGAAAAACTGTTTTTT.

The gene calls are TRBV7-3 and TRBJ1-5; D remains unclear. The germline V gene has CDR1 SGHTA and CDR2 FQGTGA. CDR3 length: 15 amino acids. Trimming shortened V by 5 bases and J by 7 bases, and 18 bases separated the two germline ends. The CDR3 spells CASSRGIGSYQPQHF. The CDR3 coding sequence is TGTGCCAGCAGCCGTGGTATCGGGTCTTACCAGCCCCAGCATTTT.

The rearrangement joins TRBV2 to TRBJ2-7; perhaps TRBD1 as D (6 bases). This CDR3 is built from 14 residues. Germline CDR1 is SNHLY and CDR2 is FYNNEI. Between the trimmed V and J ends, which lost 4 bases and 0 bases, there was a span of 10 bases. Written as DNA, the CDR3 is TGTGCCAGCAGTGGTCCAGGGGCCTCCTACGAGCAGTACTTC. Its translation: CASSGPGASYEQYF.

The chain recombines TRBV27 with TRBJ2-7; D unresolved. Trimming took 3 bases from V and 6 from J, leaving 12 bases between them. This CDR3 comprises 13 residues. From germline, CDR1 is MNHEY and CDR2 SMNVEV (reference sequence). CDR3 sequence: CASSFLPGSEQYF. CDR3 nucleotide sequence: TGTGCCAGCAGTTTTCTTCCCGGATCCGAGCAGTACTTC.

V is TRBV9 and J is TRBJ2-2, with TRBD1 matching 7 bases. This CDR3 has 14 amino acids. Trimming cost V 4 bases and J 2 bases; bases outside gene matches: 2. Germline-derived CDR1 and CDR2 are SGDLS and YYNGEE. The CDR3 DNA reads TGTGCCAGCAGCCGACAGGGAAACACCGGGGAGCTGTTTTTT. It specifies CASSRQGNTGELFF.

The V and J genes are TRBV21-1 and TRBJ2-3. TRBV21-1 counts as a pseudogene. The CDR3 extends over 13 amino acids. The DNA of the CDR3 is TGTGCCAGCAGCCGGCGTCTGGTAGATACGCAGTATTTT. This translates into CASSRRLVDTQYF.